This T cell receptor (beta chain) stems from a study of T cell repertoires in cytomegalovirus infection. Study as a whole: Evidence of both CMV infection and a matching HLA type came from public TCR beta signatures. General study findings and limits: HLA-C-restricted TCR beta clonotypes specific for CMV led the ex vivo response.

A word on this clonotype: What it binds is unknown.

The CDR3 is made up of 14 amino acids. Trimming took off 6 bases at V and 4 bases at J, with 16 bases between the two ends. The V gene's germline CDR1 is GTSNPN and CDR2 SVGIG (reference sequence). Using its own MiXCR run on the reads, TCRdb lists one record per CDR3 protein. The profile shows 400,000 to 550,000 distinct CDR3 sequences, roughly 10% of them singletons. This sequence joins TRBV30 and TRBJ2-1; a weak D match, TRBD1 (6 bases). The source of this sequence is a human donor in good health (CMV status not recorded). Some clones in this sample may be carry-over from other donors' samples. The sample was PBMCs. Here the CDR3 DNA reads TGTGCCTGTCAGGGGCCGGAAATTTACAATGAGCAGTTCTTC. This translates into CACQGPEIYNEQFF. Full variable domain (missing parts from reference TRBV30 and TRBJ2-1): SQTIHQWPATLVQPVGSPLSLECTVEGTSNPNLYWYRQAAGRGLQLLFYSVGIGQISSEVPQNLSASRPQDRQFILSSKKLLLSDSGFYLCACQGPEIYNEQFFGPGTRLTVL.